Given below is one T cell receptor (beta chain) in context. The antigen remains undetermined. The data stem from a study of T cell responses to AZD1222 COVID-19 vaccine. Findings of the study overall: Of the AZD1222 recipients, only 5 to 7 were seropositive at baseline. Clonal diversity was possibly underestimated, and white British individuals and females predominated among donors. Rises in breadth and depth of Spike-specific TCRs came after two AZD1222 doses.

Measured with immunoSEQ multiplex PCR; TCRdb has only the in-frame clones, and not every one. The sample lists approximately 140,000 clones, 75% to 95% occurring once. J lost 2 bases, V lost 2 bases, and 4 bases had no gene match. The CDR3 has 15 residues. Germline V gene sequence: CDR1 SGHNT, CDR2 YYREEE (reference sequence). The sample in question was peripheral blood, obtained on day 0 of AZD1222 vaccination. The chain is built from TRBV5-4 and TRBJ2-5, with TRBD2 matching over 9 bases. The receptor was isolated from an adult in good health. CDR3 in amino acids: CASSFSGGLQETQYF. Here the CDR3 DNA reads TGTGCCAGCAGCTTTAGCGGGGGCCTACAAGAGACCCAGTACTTC.